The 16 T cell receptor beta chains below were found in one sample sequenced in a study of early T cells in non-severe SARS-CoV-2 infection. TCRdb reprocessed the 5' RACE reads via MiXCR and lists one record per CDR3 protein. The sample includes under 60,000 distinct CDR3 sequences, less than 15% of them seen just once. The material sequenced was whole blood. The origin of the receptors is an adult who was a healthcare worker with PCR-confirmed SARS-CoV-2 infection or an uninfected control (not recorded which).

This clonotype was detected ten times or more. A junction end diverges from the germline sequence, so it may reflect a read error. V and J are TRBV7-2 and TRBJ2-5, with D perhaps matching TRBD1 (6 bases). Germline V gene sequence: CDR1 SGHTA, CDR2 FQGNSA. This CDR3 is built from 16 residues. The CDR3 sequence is CASNLAPTGFQETQYF. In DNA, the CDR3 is TGTGCCAGCAACTTAGCGCCAACAGGGTTCCAAGAGACCCAGTACTTC. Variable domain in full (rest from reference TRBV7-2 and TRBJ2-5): GAGVSQSPSNKVTEKGKDVELRCDPISGHTALYWYRQSLGQGLEFLIYFQGNSAPDKSGLPSDRFSAERTGGSVSTLTIQRTQQEDSAVYLCASNLAPTGFQETQYFGPGTRLLVL.

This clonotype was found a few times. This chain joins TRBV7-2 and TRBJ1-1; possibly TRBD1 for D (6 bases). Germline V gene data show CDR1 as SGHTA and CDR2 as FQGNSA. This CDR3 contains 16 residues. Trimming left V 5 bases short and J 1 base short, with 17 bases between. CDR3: CASSPRGGQQNTEAFF. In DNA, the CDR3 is TGTGCCAGCAGCCCCCGGGGTGGACAGCAGAACACTGAAGCTTTCTTT.

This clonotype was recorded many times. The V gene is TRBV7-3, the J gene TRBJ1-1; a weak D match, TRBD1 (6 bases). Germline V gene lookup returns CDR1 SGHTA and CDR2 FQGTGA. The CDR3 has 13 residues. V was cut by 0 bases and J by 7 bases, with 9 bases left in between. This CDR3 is CASSLTLGGEAFF. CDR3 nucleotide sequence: TGTGCCAGCAGCTTAACGTTAGGGGGTGAAGCTTTCTTT.

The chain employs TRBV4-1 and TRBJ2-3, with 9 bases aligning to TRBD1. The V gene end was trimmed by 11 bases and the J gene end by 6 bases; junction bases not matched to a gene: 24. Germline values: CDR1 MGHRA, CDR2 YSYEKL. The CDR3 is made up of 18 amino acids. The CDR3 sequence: CAVLPWEGQGEGKDTQYF. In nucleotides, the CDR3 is TGCGCCGTTCTTCCTTGGGAGGGACAGGGAGAGGGAAAGGATACGCAGTATTTT.

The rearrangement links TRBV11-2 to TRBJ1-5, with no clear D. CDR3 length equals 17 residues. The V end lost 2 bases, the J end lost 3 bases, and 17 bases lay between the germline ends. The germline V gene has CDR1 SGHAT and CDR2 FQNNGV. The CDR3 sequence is CASSLRAVNAINQPQHF. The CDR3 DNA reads TGTGCCAGCAGCTTAAGGGCCGTCAACGCTATCAATCAGCCCCAGCATTTT.

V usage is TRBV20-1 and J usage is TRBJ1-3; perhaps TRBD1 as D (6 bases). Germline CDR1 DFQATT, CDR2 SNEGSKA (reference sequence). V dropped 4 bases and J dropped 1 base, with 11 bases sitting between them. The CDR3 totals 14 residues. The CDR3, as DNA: TGCAGTGCTACGGGGGGCGCTTCTGGAAACACCATATATTTT. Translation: CSATGGASGNTIYF.

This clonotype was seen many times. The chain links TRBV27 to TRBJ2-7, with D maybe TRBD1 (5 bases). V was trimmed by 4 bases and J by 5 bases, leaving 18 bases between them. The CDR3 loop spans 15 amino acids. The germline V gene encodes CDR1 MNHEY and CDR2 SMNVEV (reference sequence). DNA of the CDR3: TGTGCCAGCAGTTCCCGACAGCTAAAGGTTCACGAGCAGTACTTC. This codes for CASSSRQLKVHEQYF.

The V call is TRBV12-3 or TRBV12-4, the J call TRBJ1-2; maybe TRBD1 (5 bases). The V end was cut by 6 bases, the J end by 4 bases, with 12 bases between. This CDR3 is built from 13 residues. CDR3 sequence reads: CASRGDLPYGYTF. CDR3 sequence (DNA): TGTGCCAGCAGGGGGGACCTCCCCTATGGCTACACCTTC.

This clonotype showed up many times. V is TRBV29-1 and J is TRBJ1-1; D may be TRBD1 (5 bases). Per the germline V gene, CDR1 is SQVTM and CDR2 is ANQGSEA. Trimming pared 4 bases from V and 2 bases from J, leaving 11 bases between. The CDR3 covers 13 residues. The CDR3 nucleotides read TGCAGCGTTGGCAGGGTGTACAACACTGAAGCTTTCTTT. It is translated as CSVGRVYNTEAFF.

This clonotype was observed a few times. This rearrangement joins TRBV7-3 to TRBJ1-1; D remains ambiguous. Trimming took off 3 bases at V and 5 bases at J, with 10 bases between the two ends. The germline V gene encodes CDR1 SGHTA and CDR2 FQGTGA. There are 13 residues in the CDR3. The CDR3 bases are TGTGCCAGCAGCTTTTTCGAGGGTACTGAAGCTTTCTTT. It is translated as CASSFFEGTEAFF.

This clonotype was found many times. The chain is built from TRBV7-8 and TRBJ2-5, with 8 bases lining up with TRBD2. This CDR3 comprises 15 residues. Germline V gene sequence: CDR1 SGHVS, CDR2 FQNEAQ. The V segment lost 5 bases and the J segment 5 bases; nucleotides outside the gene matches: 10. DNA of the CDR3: TGTGCCAGCAGCCTCCCCGGGGGGGCCGGGGAGACCCAGTACTTC. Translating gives CASSLPGGAGETQYF. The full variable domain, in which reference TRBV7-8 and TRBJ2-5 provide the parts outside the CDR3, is GAGVSQSPRYKVAKRGQDVALRCDPISGHVSLFWYQQALGQGPEFLTYFQNEAQLDKSGLPSDRFFAERPEGSVSTLKIQRTQQEDSAVYLCASSLPGGAGETQYFGPGTRLLVL.

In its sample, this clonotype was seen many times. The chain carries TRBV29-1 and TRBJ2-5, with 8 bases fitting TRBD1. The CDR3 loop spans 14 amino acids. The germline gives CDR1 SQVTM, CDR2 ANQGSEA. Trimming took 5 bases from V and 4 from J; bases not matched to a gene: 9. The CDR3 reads CSVSRRTGTETQYF. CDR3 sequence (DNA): TGCAGCGTTTCCAGACGGACAGGGACAGAGACCCAGTACTTC.

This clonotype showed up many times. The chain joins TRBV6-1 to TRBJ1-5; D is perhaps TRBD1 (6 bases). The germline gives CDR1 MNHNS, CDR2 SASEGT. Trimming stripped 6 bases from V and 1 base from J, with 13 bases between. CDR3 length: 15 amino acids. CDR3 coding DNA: TGTGCCAGCAGCCTTACAGGGTGGAGCAATCAGCCCCAGCATTTT. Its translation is CASSLTGWSNQPQHF.

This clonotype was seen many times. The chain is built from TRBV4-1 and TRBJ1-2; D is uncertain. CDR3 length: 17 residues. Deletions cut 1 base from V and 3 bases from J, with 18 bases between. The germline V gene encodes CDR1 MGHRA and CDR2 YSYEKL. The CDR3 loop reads CASSQVDMGFRDYGYTF. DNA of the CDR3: TGCGCCAGCAGCCAAGTAGATATGGGGTTTCGGGACTATGGCTACACCTTC.

In DNA, the CDR3 is TGTGCCAGCAGTCCTGAACTACCCGCCCACACCGGGGAGCTGTTTTTT. As protein: CASSPELPAHTGELFF. V and J are TRBV4-2 and TRBJ2-2; D gene uncertain. Trimming shortened V by 6 bases and J by 3 bases, and 17 bases separated the two germline ends. CDR1 LGHNA and CDR2 YNFKEQ come from the germline V gene. The CDR3 runs to 16 residues.

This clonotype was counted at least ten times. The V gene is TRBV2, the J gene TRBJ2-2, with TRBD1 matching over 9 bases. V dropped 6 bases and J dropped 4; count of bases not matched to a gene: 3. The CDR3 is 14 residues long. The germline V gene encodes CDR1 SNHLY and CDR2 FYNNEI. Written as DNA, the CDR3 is TGTGCCAGCAGATCGGACAGGGGCACCGGGGAGCTGTTTTTT. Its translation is CASRSDRGTGELFF.